Listed here are 9 T cell receptor beta chains from one sample, sequenced in a study of blood T cell repertoires in COVID-19. Using immunoSEQ multiplex PCR, the repertoire was profiled, and TCRdb retains in-frame clones only, with some absent. The sample contains fewer than 80,000 clones, about 73% of which appear only once. The sample consisted of peripheral blood. These receptors came from a man aged 60-69 years with acute or convalescent COVID-19.

The genes are TRBV24-1 and TRBJ2-3; 8 bases map to TRBD2. This CDR3 is built from 16 residues. Germline V gives CDR1 KGHDR, CDR2 SFDVKD. With V trimmed by 3 bases and J by 0 bases, 4 bases remained unmatched. CDR3 in DNA: TGTGCCACCAGTGATCGTAGCGGGGAGAGCACAGATACGCAGTATTTT. Translating it yields CATSDRSGESTDTQYF.

This CDR3 is CASSYIAGAGDQYF. The CDR3 region has the DNA TGTGCCAGCAGTTACATAGCGGGGGCAGGGGACCAGTACTTC. The genes are TRBV6-5 and TRBJ2-5, with TRBD2 matching over 9 bases. CDR3 length: 14 amino acids. The trim removed 2 bases at V and 10 bases at J, leaving 8 bases unmatched. Per the germline V gene, CDR1 is MNHEY and CDR2 is SVGAGI.

The rearrangement uses TRBV6-1 and TRBJ2-2; 8 bases fit TRBD2. V dropped 2 bases and J dropped 2; count of bases not matched to a gene: 7. The CDR3 length is 17 residues. CDR1 is MNHNS and CDR2 is SASEGT in the germline V gene. The CDR3: CASSESLAGVNTGELFF. Written as DNA, the CDR3 is TGTGCCAGCAGTGAAAGCCTAGCGGGTGTTAACACCGGGGAGCTGTTTTTT.

V gene TRBV7-9 combines with J gene TRBJ2-3; a possible D gene is TRBD2 (5 bases). The length of the CDR3 is 15 residues. From germline, CDR1 is SEHNR and CDR2 FQNEAQ (reference sequence). Trimming took 1 base from V and 0 from J, leaving 8 bases between them. The CDR3: CASSLGGLSTDTQYF. CDR3 coding DNA: TGTGCCAGCAGCTTAGGAGGGTTGAGCACAGATACGCAGTATTTT. Variable domain in full (rest from reference TRBV7-9 and TRBJ2-3): DTGVSQNPRHKITKRGQNVTFRCDPISEHNRLYWYRQTLGQGPEFLTYFQNEAQLEKSRLLSDRFSAERPKGSFSTLEIQRTEQGDSAMYLCASSLGGLSTDTQYFGPGTRLTVL.

In this sample, this clone turned up a few times. The chain combines TRBV4-1 with TRBJ1-2, with D perhaps TRBD1 (5 bases). This CDR3 has 14 residues. Germline loops: CDR1 MGHRA, CDR2 YSYEKL. Between the trimmed V and J ends, which lost 4 bases and 8 bases, there was a span of 17 bases. The CDR3 coding sequence is TGCGCCAGCAGCCCCCAGGGCAGGGTTAACGGCTACACCTTC. Its translation is CASSPQGRVNGYTF.

This clone was observed a handful of times. The genes are TRBV6-5 and TRBJ1-1, with TRBD1 matching over 8 bases. The CDR3 spans 14 residues. Germline V gene lookup returns CDR1 MNHEY and CDR2 SVGAGI. Trimming took 6 bases from V and 4 from J; bases not matched to a gene: 7. CDR3 residues: CASSPMTGATEAFF. The CDR3 nucleotides read TGTGCCAGCAGCCCGATGACAGGGGCCACTGAAGCTTTCTTT.

V is TRBV5-1 and J is TRBJ2-2, with a weak D call TRBD2 (6 bases). The CDR3 spans 15 residues. Germline CDR1 is SGHRS and CDR2 is YFSETQ. The V gene lost 4 bases and the J gene lost 5 bases, with 15 bases spanning the gap. CDR3 loop: CASSRASEQTGELFF. The CDR3 DNA reads TGCGCCAGCAGCAGAGCTAGCGAGCAAACCGGGGAGCTGTTTTTT.

The chain carries TRBV2 and TRBJ2-5, with TRBD2 as a possible D gene (5 bases). V lost 7 bases to trimming and J lost 5 bases, with 17 bases between them. Germline V CDR1 and CDR2: SNHLY, FYNNEI. This CDR3 has 14 amino acids. As DNA, the CDR3 is TGTGCCAGCACGTTAAACGCTGGCGGGGAGACCCAGTACTTC. This translates into CASTLNAGGETQYF.

The gene calls are TRBV6-5 and TRBJ2-5; weak D call: TRBD2 (6 bases). Trimming pared 5 bases from V and 5 bases from J, leaving 15 bases between. Germline V gives CDR1 MNHEY, CDR2 SVGAGI. There are 14 residues in the CDR3. Here the CDR3 reads CASSRSTRGETQYF. DNA of the CDR3: TGTGCCAGCAGTCGCTCGACACGGGGGGAGACCCAGTACTTC.